The next 12 T cell receptor beta chains were all read from a single sample in a study of blood T cell repertoires in COVID-19. The repertoire was sequenced with immunoSEQ multiplex PCR; TCRdb's copy has only in-frame clones and lacks some. The sample includes fewer than 350,000 clones, approximately 87% seen only once; the top ten take 9.5% to 15%. The sequenced sample was peripheral blood. The receptors come from a woman in her 30s with COVID-19, enrolled during active disease.

The chain links TRBV6-5 to TRBJ1-1, with 7 bases lining up with TRBD1. The CDR3 covers 14 residues. The ends lost 2 bases at V and 5 bases at J; junction bases unmatched: 5. In germline, CDR1 is MNHEY, CDR2 SVGAGI. The CDR3 sequence: CASSYDRVETEAFF. CDR3 nucleotides: TGTGCCAGCAGTTACGACAGGGTAGAAACTGAAGCTTTCTTT.

The chain uses TRBV3-1 (or the pseudogene TRBV3-2) and TRBJ1-1; perhaps TRBD1 as D (5 bases). The germline gives CDR1 LGHDT, CDR2 YNNKEL (reference sequence). The CDR3 is 15 amino acids. Deletions cut 4 bases from V and 4 bases from J, with 16 bases between. CDR3 nucleotides: TGTGCCAGCAGCCTCCCCTCGGGGGGTGCCACTGAAGCTTTCTTT. Residues: CASSLPSGGATEAFF.

This clone was found a few times. This chain uses TRBV30 with TRBJ1-3, with D perhaps TRBD1 (6 bases). Trimming cost V 3 bases and J 0 bases, with 9 bases left between them. CDR1 is GTSNPN, CDR2 SVGIG, per germline (reference sequence). CDR3 length: 14 amino acids. The CDR3 coding sequence is TGTGCCTGGAGGTACAGGGACTCTGGAAACACCATATATTTT. This translates into CAWRYRDSGNTIYF.

J is TRBJ2-5 and V is TRBV4-1; 13 positions agree with TRBD2. There are 17 residues in the CDR3. The V and J ends lost 0 bases and 5 bases, in that order; junction bases with no gene match: 6. Germline CDR1 MGHRA, CDR2 YSYEKL. The CDR3 nucleotides read TGCGCCAGCAGCCAAGATCCACTAGCGGGGGGGCGGGAGACCCAGTACTTC. Encoded protein: CASSQDPLAGGRETQYF.

The V gene is TRBV4-1, the J gene TRBJ1-6, with TRBD1 matching over 7 bases. V lost 7 bases to trimming and J lost 1 base; unmatched junction nucleotides: 10. The CDR3 is 17 amino acids. CDR1 is MGHRA and CDR2 is YSYEKL in the germline V gene. The CDR3 coding sequence is TGCGCCAGCACTCTCAACAGGGGAAGTTCCTATAATTCACCCCTCCACTTT. Residues: CASTLNRGSSYNSPLHF.

V and J are TRBV11-2 and TRBJ1-1; D remains unclear. This CDR3 comprises 11 residues. Germline V CDR1 and CDR2: SGHAT, FQNNGV. V lost 5 bases, J lost 5 bases, and 6 bases lay in between. The CDR3 region has the DNA TGTGCCAGCAGCCCTAGTACTGAAGCTTTCTTT. Its protein product is CASSPSTEAFF.

The chain joins TRBV6-1 to TRBJ2-5; tentative D call: TRBD1 (7 bases). Trimming shortened V by 2 bases and J by 9 bases, and 13 bases separated the two germline ends. The CDR3 has 13 amino acids. Germline CDR1 MNHNS, CDR2 SASEGT. This CDR3 is CASSEWRDSPQYF. The CDR3 DNA sequence: TGTGCCAGCAGTGAATGGAGGGACAGCCCCCAGTACTTC.

The CDR3 DNA sequence: TGTGCCAGCAGCTTAATGCAGGGTATGGAGACCCAGTACTTC. Translating gives CASSLMQGMETQYF. The chain uses TRBV7-7 and TRBJ2-5, with TRBD1 as a possible D gene (5 bases). The V end lost 2 bases, the J end lost 5 bases, and 12 bases lay between the germline ends. The CDR3 consists of 14 residues. Germline CDR1 and CDR2: SSHAT and FNYEAQ (reference sequence).

The rearrangement uses TRBV12-3 or TRBV12-4 and TRBJ1-1; 11 bases map to TRBD1. CDR3 size: 13 residues. Losses at the gene ends were 6 bases for V and 10 bases for J; bases not matched to a gene: 7. CDR3 nucleotide sequence: TGTGCCAGCAGGTCCGGGACAGGGGGTTCAGCTTTCTTT. Translating it yields CASRSGTGGSAFF.

The J gene is TRBJ2-2, the V gene TRBV6-5, with 9 bases identical to TRBD1. Germline CDR1 reads MNHEY; CDR2 reads SVGAGI. The V gene end was trimmed by 5 bases and the J gene end by 7 bases; junction bases not matched to a gene: 8. The CDR3 extends over 15 amino acids. The CDR3 protein is CASSLGTGMNGELFF. CDR3 DNA sequence: TGTGCCAGCAGTCTCGGGACAGGGATGAACGGGGAGCTGTTTTTT.

The rearrangement joins TRBV5-1 to TRBJ2-3; TRBD1 aligns across 9 bases. This CDR3 contains 15 residues. Germline V gene data show CDR1 as SGHRS and CDR2 as YFSETQ. Germline trimming cut 2 bases from V and 1 base from J; bases unmatched to any gene: 2. CDR3 sequence (DNA): TGCGCCAGCAGCTTCGGGGACAGGGGCACAGATACGCAGTATTTT. Translated: CASSFGDRGTDTQYF.

V and J are TRBV11-3 and TRBJ2-7; 8 nucleotides agree with TRBD1. The CDR3 runs to 14 residues. Germline trimming cut 1 base from V and 6 bases from J; bases unmatched to any gene: 5. From germline, CDR1 is SGHNT and CDR2 YENEEA. The CDR3 loop is CASSLGQGASEQYF. Written as DNA, the CDR3 is TGTGCCAGCAGCTTAGGGCAGGGGGCATCCGAGCAGTACTTC.